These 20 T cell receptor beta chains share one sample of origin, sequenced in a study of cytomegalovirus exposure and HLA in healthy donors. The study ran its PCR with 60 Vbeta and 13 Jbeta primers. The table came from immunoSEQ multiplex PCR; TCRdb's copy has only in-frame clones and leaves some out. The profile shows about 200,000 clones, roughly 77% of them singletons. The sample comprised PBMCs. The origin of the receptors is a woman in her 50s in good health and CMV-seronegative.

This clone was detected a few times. The CDR3 reads CASSSLYEQYF. The CDR3, as DNA: TGTGCCAGCAGCTCCCTTTACGAGCAGTACTTC. This chain links TRBV11-2 with TRBJ2-7; D not resolved. Trimming removed 4 bases at V and 4 bases at J, with 5 bases between. The CDR3 has 11 residues. The germline V gene encodes CDR1 SGHAT and CDR2 FQNNGV.

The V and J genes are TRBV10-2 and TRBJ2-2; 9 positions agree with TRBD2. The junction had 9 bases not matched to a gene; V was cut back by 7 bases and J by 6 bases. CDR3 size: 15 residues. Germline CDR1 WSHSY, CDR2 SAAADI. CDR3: CASTEWAGGSGELFF. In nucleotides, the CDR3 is TGCGCCAGCACGGAATGGGCGGGAGGGTCCGGGGAGCTGTTTTTT.

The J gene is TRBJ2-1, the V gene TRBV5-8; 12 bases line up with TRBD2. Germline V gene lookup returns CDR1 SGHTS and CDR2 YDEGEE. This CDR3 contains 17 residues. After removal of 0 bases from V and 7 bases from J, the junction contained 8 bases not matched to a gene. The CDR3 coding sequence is TGTGCCAGCAGCTTGGCCACGACTAGCGGGAGAAATAATGAGCAGTTCTTC. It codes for CASSLATTSGRNNEQFF.

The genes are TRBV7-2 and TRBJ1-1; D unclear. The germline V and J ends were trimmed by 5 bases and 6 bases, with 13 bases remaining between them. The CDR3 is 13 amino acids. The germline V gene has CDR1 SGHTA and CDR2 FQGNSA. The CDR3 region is CASSKLERAEAFF. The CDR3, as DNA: TGTGCCAGCAGCAAACTCGAACGGGCTGAAGCTTTCTTT.

Here the CDR3 DNA reads TGTGCCAGCAAGAGACTTGCGGACACCGGGGAGCTGTTTTTT. Translated: CASKRLADTGELFF. The rearrangement uses TRBV2 and TRBJ2-2; D is uncertain. The CDR3 is made up of 14 amino acids. The V end lost 7 bases, the J end lost 3 bases, and 12 bases lay between the germline ends. The germline CDR1 and CDR2 sequences are SNHLY and FYNNEI.

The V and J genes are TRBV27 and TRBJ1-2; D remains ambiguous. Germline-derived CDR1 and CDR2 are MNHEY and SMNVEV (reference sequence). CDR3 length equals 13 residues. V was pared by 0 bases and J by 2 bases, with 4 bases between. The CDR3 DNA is TGTGCCAGCAGTTTATCGTCGAACTATGGCTACACCTTC. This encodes CASSLSSNYGYTF.

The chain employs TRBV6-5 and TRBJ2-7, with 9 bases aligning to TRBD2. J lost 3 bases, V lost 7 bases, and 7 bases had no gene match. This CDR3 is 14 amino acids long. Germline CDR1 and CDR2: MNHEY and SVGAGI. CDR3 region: CASTASGKLYEQYF. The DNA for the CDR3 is TGTGCCAGCACCGCTAGCGGGAAACTCTACGAGCAGTACTTC.

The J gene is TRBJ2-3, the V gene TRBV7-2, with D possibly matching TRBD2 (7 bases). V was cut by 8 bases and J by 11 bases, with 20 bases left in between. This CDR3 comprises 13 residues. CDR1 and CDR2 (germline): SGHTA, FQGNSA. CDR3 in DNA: TGTGCCAGCGGCAGCCAAAGGGGGGGCGGGCAGTATTTT. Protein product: CASGSQRGGGQYF.

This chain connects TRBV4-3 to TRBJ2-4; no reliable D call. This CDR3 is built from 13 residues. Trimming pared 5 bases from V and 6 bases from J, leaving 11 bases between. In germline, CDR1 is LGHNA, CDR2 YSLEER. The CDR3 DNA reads TGCGCCAGCAGCGAAAACTCGGGAAACATTCAGTACTTC. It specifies CASSENSGNIQYF.

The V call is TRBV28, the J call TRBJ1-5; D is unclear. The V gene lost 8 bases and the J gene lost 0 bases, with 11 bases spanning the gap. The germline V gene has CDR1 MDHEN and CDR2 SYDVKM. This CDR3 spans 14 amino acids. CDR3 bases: TGTGCCAGCGAGGGCGGCCATAGCAATCAGCCCCAGCATTTT. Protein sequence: CASEGGHSNQPQHF.

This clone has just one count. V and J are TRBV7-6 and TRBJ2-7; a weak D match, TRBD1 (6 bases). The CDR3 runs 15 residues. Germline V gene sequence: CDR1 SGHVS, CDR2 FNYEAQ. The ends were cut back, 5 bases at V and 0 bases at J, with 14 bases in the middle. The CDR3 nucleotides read TGTGCCAGCAGCCCAAGGACAGTGTCCTCCTACGAGCAGTACTTC. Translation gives CASSPRTVSSYEQYF.

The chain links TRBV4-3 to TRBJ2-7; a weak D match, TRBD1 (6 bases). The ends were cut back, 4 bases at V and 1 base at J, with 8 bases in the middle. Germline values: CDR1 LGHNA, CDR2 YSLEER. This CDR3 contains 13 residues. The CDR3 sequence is CASSPGQSYEQYF. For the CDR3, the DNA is TGCGCCAGCAGCCCAGGACAGTCCTACGAGCAGTACTTC.

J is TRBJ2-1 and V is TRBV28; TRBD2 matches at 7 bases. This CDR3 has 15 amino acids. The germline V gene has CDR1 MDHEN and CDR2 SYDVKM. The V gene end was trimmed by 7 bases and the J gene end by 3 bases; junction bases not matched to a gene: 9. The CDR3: CASTLGGWGYNEQFF. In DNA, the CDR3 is TGTGCCAGCACCCTCGGGGGGTGGGGCTACAATGAGCAGTTCTTC.

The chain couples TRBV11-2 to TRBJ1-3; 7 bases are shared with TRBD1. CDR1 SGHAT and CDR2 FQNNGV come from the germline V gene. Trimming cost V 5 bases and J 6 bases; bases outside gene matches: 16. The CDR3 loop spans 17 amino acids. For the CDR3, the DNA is TGTGCCAGCAGCGTAGGCTTGTGGGACAGTCCCCAAAACACCATATATTTT. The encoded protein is CASSVGLWDSPQNTIYF.

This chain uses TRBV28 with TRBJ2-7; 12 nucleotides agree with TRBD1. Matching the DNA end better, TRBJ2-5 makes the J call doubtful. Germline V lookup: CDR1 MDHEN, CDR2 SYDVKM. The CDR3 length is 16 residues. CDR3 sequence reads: CASSLRGQGAGETQYF. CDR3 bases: TGTGCCAGCAGTTTACGGGGACAGGGGGCTGGCGAGACCCAGTACTTC.

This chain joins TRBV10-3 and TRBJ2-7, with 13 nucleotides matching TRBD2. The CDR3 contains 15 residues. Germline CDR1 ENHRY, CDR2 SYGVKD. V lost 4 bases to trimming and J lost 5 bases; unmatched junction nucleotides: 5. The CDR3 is CAISATSGGVNEQYF. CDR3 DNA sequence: TGTGCCATCAGTGCCACTAGCGGGGGGGTAAACGAGCAGTACTTC.

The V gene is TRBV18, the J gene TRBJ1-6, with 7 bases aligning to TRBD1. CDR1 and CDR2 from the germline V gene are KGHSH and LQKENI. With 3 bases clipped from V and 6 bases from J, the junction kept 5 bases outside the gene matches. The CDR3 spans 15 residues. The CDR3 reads CASSPGPGGNSPLHF. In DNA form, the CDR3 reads TGTGCCAGCTCACCGGGCCCAGGGGGTAATTCACCCCTCCACTTT.

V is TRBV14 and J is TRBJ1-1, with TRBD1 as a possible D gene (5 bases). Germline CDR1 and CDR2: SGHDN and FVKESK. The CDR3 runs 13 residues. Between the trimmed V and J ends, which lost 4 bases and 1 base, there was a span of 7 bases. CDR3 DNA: TGTGCCAGCAGCCGTCAGGGGAACACTGAAGCTTTCTTT. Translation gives CASSRQGNTEAFF.

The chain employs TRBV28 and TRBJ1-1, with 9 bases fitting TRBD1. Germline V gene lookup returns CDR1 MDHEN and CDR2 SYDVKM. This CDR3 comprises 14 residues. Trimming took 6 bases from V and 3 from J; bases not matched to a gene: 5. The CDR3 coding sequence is TGTGCCAGCAGGCACCGGGACAGGGACACTGAAGCTTTCTTT. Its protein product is CASRHRDRDTEAFF.

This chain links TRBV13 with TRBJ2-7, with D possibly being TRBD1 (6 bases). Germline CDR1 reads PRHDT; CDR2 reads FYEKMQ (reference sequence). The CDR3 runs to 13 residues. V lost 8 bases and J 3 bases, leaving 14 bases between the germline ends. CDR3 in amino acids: CASGQGLLYEQYF. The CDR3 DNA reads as TGTGCCAGCGGGCAGGGGCTACTCTACGAGCAGTACTTC.